Presented here are 30 T cell receptor beta chains from one specimen sequenced in a study of human T cells and chemical hapten exposure. TCRdb processed the RACE reads anew with MiXCR; each CDR3 protein has one entry. This table has 270,000 or so distinct CDR3 sequences, almost 8% appearing once. This sample's time point: pre-sensitization, week 0. As to treatment: therapeutic diphenylcyclopropenone sensitization with weekly scalp DPC. Sequencing was performed on whole blood, taken in connection with sensitization to the hapten diphenylcyclopropenone (DPC). The origin of the receptors is a man younger than 35 with alopecia areata. Some clones in this sample may be carry-over from other donors' samples.

This chain joins TRBV12-3 or TRBV12-4 and TRBJ2-3; 11 nucleotides match TRBD2. The CDR3 runs to 15 residues. Losses at the gene ends were 5 bases for V and 5 bases for J; bases not matched to a gene: 6. The CDR3 is CASSRSGGAKDTQYF. CDR3 in DNA: TGTGCCAGCAGTCGTAGCGGGGGGGCTAAAGATACGCAGTATTTT.

This clonotype was recorded at least ten times. J is TRBJ1-5 and V is TRBV6-6; D is uncertain. Trimming removed 2 bases from V and 6 bases from J, with 8 bases in between. The CDR3 has 13 residues. Germline V gene lookup returns CDR1 MNHNY and CDR2 SVGAGI (reference sequence). The CDR3, as DNA: TGTGCCAGCAGTTACAACAGAATTCAGCCCCAGCATTTT. Translated: CASSYNRIQPQHF.

In this sample, this clonotype turned up a few times. The rearrangement links TRBV3-1 to TRBJ2-2; no firm D call. V was pared by 1 base and J by 1 base, with 7 bases between. This CDR3 contains 15 residues. CDR1 and CDR2 from the germline V gene are LGHDT and YNNKEL (reference sequence). The CDR3 nucleotides read TGTGCCAGCAGCCAAGCCAGGCGGAACACCGGGGAGCTGTTTTTT. This codes for CASSQARRNTGELFF.

V is TRBV5-5 and J is TRBJ1-2, with D hard to call. The CDR3 consists of 15 residues. Germline V CDR1 and CDR2: SGHKS, YYEKEE (reference sequence). Trimming removed 0 bases from V and 2 bases from J, with 11 bases in between. The CDR3 DNA sequence: TGTGCCAGCAGCTTGGCCCATGAAGACAACTATGGCTACACCTTC. Translation gives CASSLAHEDNYGYTF.

The chain is built from TRBV11-2 and TRBJ1-6; 9 positions match TRBD1. V was pared by 5 bases and J by 14 bases, with 10 bases of the junction left unmatched. Germline V gene data show CDR1 as SGHAT and CDR2 as FQNNGV. The length of the CDR3 is 14 residues. CDR3 coding DNA: TGTGCCAGCAGCCCGGGACAGGGCAGGGTAACCCTCCACTTT. Encoded protein: CASSPGQGRVTLHF.

This clonotype has at least ten counts. The CDR3 sequence: CASSPLTGRRDTQYF. The CDR3 nucleotides read TGTGCCAGCAGCCCCCTTACAGGGCGGAGAGATACGCAGTATTTT. The chain has TRBV11-2 and TRBJ2-3, with TRBD1 as a possible D gene (6 bases). The CDR3 consists of 15 residues. Germline V gene lookup returns CDR1 SGHAT and CDR2 FQNNGV. Trimming left V 5 bases short and J 5 bases short, with 17 bases between. Drawing the rest from reference TRBV11-2 and TRBJ2-3, the complete variable domain is EAGVAQSPRYKIIEKRQSVAFWCNPISGHATLYWYQQILGQGPKLLIQFQNNGVVDDSQLPKDRFSAERLKGVDSTLKIQPAKLEDSAVYLCASSPLTGRRDTQYFGPGTRLTVL.

This clonotype was counted only a few times. The chain combines TRBV12-3 or TRBV12-4 with TRBJ1-5; the D gene is possibly TRBD1 (6 bases). V dropped 2 bases and J dropped 6 bases, with 11 bases sitting between them. The CDR3 has 14 residues. CDR3 in DNA: TGTGCCAGCAGTTTATGGGGGGCGTTTCAGCCCCAGCATTTT. It specifies CASSLWGAFQPQHF.

This clonotype was detected a few times. The V call is TRBV10-3, the J call TRBJ1-5; D gene unclear. V was pared by 5 bases and J by 5 bases, with 10 bases between. Germline V CDR1 and CDR2: ENHRY, SYGVKD. CDR3 length: 13 amino acids. In DNA form, the CDR3 reads TGTGCCATCAGTTTAAAATCCGATCAGCCCCAGCATTTT. As protein: CAISLKSDQPQHF.

This clonotype was detected a few times. This chain's CDR3 is CSASGTATEAFF. CDR3 nucleotide sequence: TGCAGTGCTAGTGGGACAGCCACTGAAGCTTTCTTT. The chain has TRBV20-1 and TRBJ1-1; 7 bases are a match to TRBD1. This CDR3 comprises 12 residues. Trimming at V came to 3 bases and at J to 4 bases, leaving 2 bases not matched to a gene. Germline V CDR1 and CDR2: DFQATT, SNEGSKA (reference sequence).

This clonotype appeared a few times. V is TRBV2 and J is TRBJ2-6, with TRBD1 matching over 12 bases. The CDR3 spans 19 residues. Germline lookup yields CDR1 SNHLY and CDR2 FYNNEI. The V gene end was trimmed by 5 bases and the J gene end by 3 bases; junction bases not matched to a gene: 11. The CDR3 region is CASSFTPGQGALGANVLTF. CDR3 sequence (DNA): TGTGCCAGCAGTTTCACTCCGGGACAGGGGGCGCTTGGGGCCAACGTCCTGACTTTC. Full variable domain (outside the CDR3, taken from reference TRBV2 and TRBJ2-6): EPEVTQTPSHQVTQMGQEVILRCVPISNHLYFYWYRQILGQKVEFLVSFYNNEISEKSEIFDDQFSVERPDGSNFTLKIRSTKLEDSAMYFCASSFTPGQGALGANVLTFGAGSRLTVL.

This clonotype was seen at least ten times. As DNA, the CDR3 is TGTGCCAGCAGCTTAGATACGAGGGCAGCGCCTAACTATGGCTACACCTTC. Translation gives CASSLDTRAAPNYGYTF. This chain links TRBV7-9 with TRBJ1-2; D ambiguous. The CDR3 contains 17 residues. Per the germline V gene, CDR1 is SEHNR and CDR2 is FQNEAQ (reference sequence). V lost 1 base, J lost 0 bases, and 15 bases lay in between. The complete variable domain, with remaining parts taken from reference TRBV7-9 and TRBJ1-2, reads DTGVSQNPRHKITKRGQNVTFRCDPISEHNRLYWYRQTLGQGPEFLTYFQNEAQLEKSRLLSDRFSAERPKGSFSTLEIQRTEQGDSAMYLCASSLDTRAAPNYGYTFGSGTRLTVV.

This clonotype was seen only a few times. The chain employs TRBV6-4 and TRBJ2-3; 9 bases match TRBD2. Germline CDR1 is MRHNA and CDR2 is SNTAGT. The V segment lost 3 bases and the J segment 3 bases; nucleotides outside the gene matches: 7. CDR3 length: 16 residues. CDR3 coding DNA: TGTGCCAGCAGTGATCGAAATAGCGGGGGTACAGATACGCAGTATTTT. Encoded protein: CASSDRNSGGTDTQYF.

The chain is built from TRBV5-1 and TRBJ2-1; D not certain. Trimming removed 4 bases from V and 3 bases from J, with 5 bases in between. CDR1 and CDR2 (germline): SGHRS, YFSETQ. The CDR3 is 12 amino acids. CDR3 sequence: CASSADYNEQFF. The CDR3 DNA sequence: TGCGCCAGCAGCGCCGACTACAATGAGCAGTTCTTC.

The chain joins TRBV4-1 to TRBJ2-1; 11 nucleotides match TRBD2. This CDR3 has 16 residues. CDR1 MGHRA and CDR2 YSYEKL come from the germline V gene. J was trimmed by 10 bases and V by 1 base; bases with no gene match: 9. CDR3 nucleotides: TGCGCCAGCAGCCAAGTATTAACTAGCGGGGGCCCGGAGCAGTTCTTC. Encoded protein: CASSQVLTSGGPEQFF.

Only a few counts were recorded for this clonotype. CDR3 loop: CASRQGASGNTIYF. The CDR3 DNA reads as TGTGCCAGCAGACAGGGGGCCTCTGGAAACACCATATATTTT. This chain uses TRBV6-5 with TRBJ1-3; 9 nucleotides agree with TRBD1. The CDR3 consists of 14 residues. With 6 bases clipped from V and 0 bases from J, the junction kept 0 bases outside the gene matches. Germline V gene lookup returns CDR1 MNHEY and CDR2 SVGAGI.

This clonotype was counted only a few times. This sequence joins TRBV20-1 and TRBJ1-2; D gene uncertain. Per the germline V gene, CDR1 is DFQATT and CDR2 is SNEGSKA (reference sequence). The CDR3 runs 11 residues. V lost 6 bases to trimming and J lost 5 bases, with 10 bases between them. Written as DNA, the CDR3 is TGCAGTGCGATGGGCATTTATGGCTACACCTTC. Translating it yields CSAMGIYGYTF.

This clonotype was seen ten or more times. In DNA form, the CDR3 reads TGTGCCAGCAGCGTAGCGGCGGGGGTCGGCACAGATACGCAGTATTTT. Amino acid sequence: CASSVAAGVGTDTQYF. The J gene is TRBJ2-3, the V gene TRBV9; 7 bases line up with TRBD2. The germline gives CDR1 SGDLS, CDR2 YYNGEE. The V gene end was trimmed by 0 bases and the J gene end by 1 base; junction bases not matched to a gene: 5. The CDR3 is 16 residues long.

This chain connects TRBV27 to TRBJ2-7; 8 bases agree with TRBD1. J gave up 3 bases and V 5 bases, and 9 bases lay outside the gene matches. This CDR3 is built from 15 residues. The germline V gene has CDR1 MNHEY and CDR2 SMNVEV (reference sequence). CDR3 nucleotides: TGTGCCAGCAGTAAACAGGGGGGTCGGCTCTACGAGCAGTACTTC. This gives the protein CASSKQGGRLYEQYF.

This clonotype showed up many times. CDR3: CASSLETVYGYTF. The CDR3 DNA follows: TGTGCCAGCAGCTTAGAGACAGTCTATGGCTACACCTTC. The chain uses TRBV7-9 and TRBJ1-2, with D maybe TRBD1 (5 bases). Between the trimmed V and J ends, which lost 1 base and 4 bases, there was a span of 7 bases. From germline, CDR1 is SEHNR and CDR2 FQNEAQ (reference sequence). The CDR3 is 13 residues long.

This clonotype was detected a few times. The DNA of the CDR3 is TGCGCCAGCAGCCAAGTGGGACAGGGTCGCTACACCGGGGAGCTGTTTTTT. Amino acid sequence: CASSQVGQGRYTGELFF. V gene TRBV4-1 combines with J gene TRBJ2-2; 9 bases are a match to TRBD1. The V gene's germline CDR1 is MGHRA and CDR2 YSYEKL. CDR3 length: 17 amino acids. The V and J ends lost 1 base and 3 bases, in that order; junction bases with no gene match: 6.

The chain links TRBV7-2 to TRBJ2-3; D possibly uses TRBD1 or TRBD2 (5 bases each). V lost 1 base and J lost 6, with 14 bases in between. CDR3 length: 15 residues. Germline V gene data show CDR1 as SGHTA and CDR2 as FQGNSA. CDR3 region: CASSLVGGAADTQYF. The DNA for the CDR3 is TGTGCCAGCAGCTTAGTTGGGGGAGCGGCGGATACGCAGTATTTT.

This chain joins TRBV7-9 and TRBJ1-2, with 8 bases lining up with TRBD1. Germline CDR1 and CDR2: SEHNR and FQNEAQ (reference sequence). The V and J ends lost 0 bases and 7 bases, in that order; junction bases with no gene match: 7. The CDR3 totals 15 residues. In DNA form, the CDR3 reads TGTGCCAGCAGCTTAGCCTTCGGACAGGGCGTTGGCTACACCTTC. Amino acids: CASSLAFGQGVGYTF.

Concerning this clonotype itself: A read error may be the cause here, since a much bigger clone is one base away. The rearrangement joins TRBV5-1 to TRBJ1-6; D remains ambiguous. The V gene lost 0 bases and the J gene lost 8 bases, with 15 bases spanning the gap. CDR3 length: 16 amino acids. CDR1 and CDR2 (germline): SGHRS, YFSETQ. CDR3 nucleotides: TGCGCCAGCAGCTTGGCCGCGGAGAATCGGGATTCACCCCTCCACTTT. It specifies CASSLAAENRDSPLHF. The full variable domain, its missing parts supplied by reference TRBV5-1 and TRBJ1-6, is KAGVTQTPRYLIKTRGQQVTLSCSPISGHRSVSWYQQTPGQGLQFLFEYFSETQRNKGNFPGRFSGRQFSNSRSEMNVSTLELGDSALYLCASSLAAENRDSPLHFGNGTRLTVT.

This chain uses TRBV7-8 with TRBJ1-4; 9 nucleotides line up with TRBD1. In germline, CDR1 is SGHVS, CDR2 FQNEAQ. Trimming at V came to 5 bases and at J to 7 bases, leaving 11 bases not matched to a gene. The CDR3 has 16 amino acids. The CDR3 nucleotides read TGTGCCAGCAGCCCCAATTTCGGGACAGGGCTTGAAAAACTGTTTTTT. Protein product: CASSPNFGTGLEKLFF. Drawing the rest from reference TRBV7-8 and TRBJ1-4, the complete variable domain is GAGVSQSPRYKVAKRGQDVALRCDPISGHVSLFWYQQALGQGPEFLTYFQNEAQLDKSGLPSDRFFAERPEGSVSTLKIQRTQQEDSAVYLCASSPNFGTGLEKLFFGSGTQLSVL.

The chain links TRBV3-1 to TRBJ2-5, with TRBD1 identical over 7 bases. The germline V gene has CDR1 LGHDT and CDR2 YNNKEL (reference sequence). CDR3 size: 12 residues. V was clipped by 3 bases and J by 13 bases; unmatched bases: 8. CDR3: CASSQKTGQTYF. The CDR3 DNA is TGTGCCAGCAGCCAGAAGACGGGACAGACGTACTTC.

On this clonotype: This may arise from a read error, as a much more abundant clone is one base away. This chain links TRBV5-6 with TRBJ1-5; no firm D call. The CDR3 length is 14 residues. Looked up from germline, CDR1 is SGHDT and CDR2 is YYEEEE. The V gene lost 0 bases and the J gene lost 1 base, with 5 bases spanning the gap. In DNA form, the CDR3 reads TGTGCCAGCAGCTTGGAACAGAGCAATCAGCCCCAGCATTTT. It translates to CASSLEQSNQPQHF.

This clonotype was seen a few times. The J gene is TRBJ2-5, the V gene TRBV6-6; D could derive from TRBD1 or TRBD2 (5 bases each). Trimming stripped 6 bases from V and 5 bases from J, with 16 bases between. Germline V gene data show CDR1 as MNHNY and CDR2 as SVGAGI (reference sequence). The CDR3 totals 14 residues. The CDR3 is CASRLVRGSETQYF. CDR3 in DNA: TGTGCCAGCAGACTAGTCCGGGGCAGTGAGACCCAGTACTTC.

This clonotype has only a few counts. The genes are TRBV6-2 or TRBV6-3 and TRBJ1-5, with 7 nucleotides matching TRBD1. Germline CDR1 is MNHEY and CDR2 is SVGEGT. The CDR3 has 14 amino acids. J was trimmed by 5 bases and V by 6 bases; bases with no gene match: 7. CDR3 in DNA: TGTGCCAGCAGCCCGCCCGGGACAGATCAGCCCCAGCATTTT. Protein sequence: CASSPPGTDQPQHF.

This chain uses TRBV29-1 with TRBJ2-3, with 12 bases that match TRBD1. Germline V gene sequence: CDR1 SQVTM, CDR2 ANQGSEA. Losses at the gene ends were 4 bases for V and 5 bases for J; bases not matched to a gene: 4. The CDR3 covers 14 residues. CDR3 DNA sequence: TGCAGCGTTGGGGGACAGGGGGCATTAGATACGCAGTATTTT. Protein sequence: CSVGGQGALDTQYF.

This clonotype was seen at least ten times. V usage is TRBV12-3 or TRBV12-4 and J usage is TRBJ2-7, with TRBD1 identical over 7 bases. The CDR3 has 13 amino acids. V shed 3 bases and J 3 bases; nucleotides not matched to a gene: 2. CDR3 loop: CASSFTGDYEQYF. CDR3 bases: TGTGCCAGCAGTTTTACAGGGGACTACGAGCAGTACTTC.